Presented here are 22 T cell receptor beta chains from one specimen sequenced in a study of tumor-infiltrating lymphocytes in primary liver carcinoma. TCR beta cDNA was prepared out of roughly 450 ng total RNA by means of a constant-region primer. It was through three nested multiplex PCR rounds of slightly modified ARM-PCR that TCR beta libraries arose. Amplification in the first two PCR rounds was performed using TRBV1-TRBV30 forward primers and a C-beta reverse primer for approximately 10 cycles each. TCRdb re-analysed the multiplex PCR reads in MiXCR, keeping a single row per CDR3 protein. The table includes about 200,000 distinct CDR3 sequences, around four fifths detected once. Investigators took RNA and DNA out together from roughly 20-30 mg of unsorted bulk tissue. The sample was tumor tissue from primary liver carcinoma. The receptors shown here come from a man aged 35-49 years with primary liver carcinoma and hepatitis B virus infection.

Details on this clonotype: A much larger clone is a single base away; this may be a read error. This chain connects TRBV2 to TRBJ2-3; 8 nucleotides line up with TRBD2. Germline V gene data show CDR1 as SNHLY and CDR2 as FYNNEI. The V gene end was trimmed by 7 bases and the J gene end by 1 base; junction bases not matched to a gene: 10. The CDR3 consists of 16 residues. The CDR3: CASMAAHGRGTDTQYF. For the CDR3, the DNA is TGTGCCAGCATGGCGGCACACGGGAGGGGCACAGATACGCAGTATTTT.

As to this clonotype: A junction end diverges from the germline sequence, so it may reflect a read error. The chain recombines TRBV4-1 with TRBJ2-2; D ambiguous. Per the germline V gene, CDR1 is MGHRA and CDR2 is YSYEKL. The CDR3 spans 13 residues. The CDR3 region has the DNA TGCGCCATCAGCCACGCCGTAGCCTGGGAGCTGTTTTTT. Protein product: CAISHAVAWELFF.

This clonotype is a singleton in its sample. The junction differs from germline at one of its ends, possibly a read error. The V and J genes are TRBV6-1 and TRBJ1-4; the D gene is possibly TRBD1 (5 bases). Germline V gene data show CDR1 as MNHNS and CDR2 as SASEGT. The CDR3 is 14 amino acids. CDR3 amino acids: CACREKEIWEKLFF. The CDR3 DNA reads as TGTGCCTGCAGGGAGAAAGAAATTTGGGAAAAACTGTTTTTT.

Comments on this clonotype: The CDR3 does not close with the conserved phenylalanine or tryptophan, likely indicating a read error. The rearrangement joins TRBV11-1 to TRBJ2-3; D possibly corresponds to TRBD1 (5 bases). CDR3 length equals 13 residues. Trimming cost V 2 bases and J 5 bases, with 8 bases left between them. CDR1 is SGHAT, CDR2 FQDESV, per germline (reference sequence). Here the CDR3 DNA reads TGTGCCAGCAGCTTAATCAGGGTAGATACGCAGTATTCT. Its translation is CASSLIRVDTQYS.

Note on this clonotype: This may arise from a read error, as a much more abundant clone is one base away. V and J are TRBV4-3 and TRBJ2-2; D is ambiguous. V was trimmed by 1 base and J by 7 bases, leaving 7 bases between them. CDR3 length equals 13 residues. Per the germline V gene, CDR1 is LGHNA and CDR2 is YSLEER. The chain's CDR3 is CASSQVWCGELFF. Written as DNA, the CDR3 is TGCGCCAGCAGCCAAGTTTGGTGCGGGGAGCTGTTTTTT.

This chain joins TRBV29-1 and TRBJ2-3; possible D gene TRBD2, 6 bases. V was trimmed by 3 bases and J by 2 bases, leaving 15 bases between them. The CDR3 is 15 amino acids. Germline assignment: CDR1 SQVTM and CDR2 ANQGSEA. The CDR3 DNA is TGCAGCGTTGATGGCGGGACCTGCATCACAGATACGCAGTATTTT. It yields the protein CSVDGGTCITDTQYF.

About this clonotype: Likely a read error: the CDR3 ends without its conserved phenylalanine or tryptophan. V and J are TRBV10-3 and TRBJ2-1, with 7 bases fitting TRBD2. Looked up from germline, CDR1 is ENHRY and CDR2 is SYGVKD. This CDR3 comprises 16 residues. For the CDR3, the DNA is TGTGCCATCAGTGAGATCACTAGCGACACCTACAATGACCAGTTCATC. Its translation: CAISEITSDTYNDQFI.

The V gene is TRBV6-5, the J gene TRBJ1-1; weak D call: TRBD1 (5 bases). CDR1 is MNHEY and CDR2 is SVGAGI in the germline V gene. The CDR3 runs 13 residues. Trimming shortened V by 10 bases and J by 6 bases, and 18 bases separated the two germline ends. The CDR3 DNA follows: TGTGCCAACAGGAGCCTCGTAGCCCCTGAAGCTTTCTTT. Translating it yields CANRSLVAPEAFF.

Regarding this clonotype: A much larger clone lies one base from this, so it may be a read error. The V call is TRBV28, the J call TRBJ2-7; no definite D call. Deletions cut 2 bases from V and 2 bases from J, with 13 bases between. CDR1 and CDR2 (germline): MDHEN, SYDVKM. This CDR3 has 15 amino acids. For the CDR3, the DNA is TGTGCCAGCAGTTTACCCAGCGTAGACCCCTACGAGCAGTACTTC. Translation: CASSLPSVDPYEQYF.

Points on this clonotype: An end of the junction differs from the germline gene, which may be a read error. The CDR3 sequence is CASSEKDGADTQNF. The CDR3 DNA reads as TGTGCCAGCAGCGAGAAGGACGGCGCAGATACGCAGAATTTT. V usage is TRBV5-4 and J usage is TRBJ2-3; unclear D gene. This CDR3 is 14 amino acids long. Germline assignment: CDR1 SGHNT and CDR2 YYREEE (reference sequence).

This clonotype has at least ten counts. V usage is TRBV6-1 and J usage is TRBJ2-5, with 11 bases matching TRBD2. This CDR3 spans 16 amino acids. Germline lookup yields CDR1 MNHNS and CDR2 SASEGT. V was pared by 2 bases and J by 5 bases, with 7 bases of the junction left unmatched. The CDR3 DNA follows: TGTGCCAGCAGTGAAACCCTAGCGGGAGGAGGGGAGACCCAGTACTTC. Encoded protein: CASSETLAGGGETQYF.

V gene TRBV4-3 combines with J gene TRBJ2-7; D is perhaps TRBD2 (7 bases). The CDR3 has 15 residues. V gave up 0 bases and J gave up 6 bases, with 15 bases separating them. CDR1 is LGHNA and CDR2 is YSLEER in the germline V gene. This chain's CDR3 is CASSQDKGEGVEQYF. DNA for the CDR3: TGCGCCAGCAGCCAAGATAAGGGGGAGGGAGTCGAGCAGTACTTC.

The rearrangement joins TRBV29-1 to TRBJ2-1; 7 nucleotides match TRBD2. The J segment lost 3 bases and the V segment lost 4 bases, leaving 9 bases of the junction unmatched. This CDR3 contains 15 residues. Germline CDR1 is SQVTM and CDR2 is ANQGSEA. The CDR3: CSVGLVGGYYNEQFF. Written as DNA, the CDR3 is TGCAGCGTTGGATTAGTGGGAGGGTACTACAATGAGCAGTTCTTC.

Details on this clonotype: An end of the junction differs from the germline gene, which may be a read error. The V call is TRBV11-1, the J call TRBJ2-1, with TRBD2 identical over 10 bases. The germline CDR1 and CDR2 sequences are SGHAT and FQDESV (reference sequence). The CDR3 length is 16 residues. The CDR3 here is CTSSLAKRGGYKGQFF. The CDR3 DNA reads as TGTACCAGCAGCTTAGCGAAGCGGGGGGGCTACAAAGGGCAGTTCTTC.

This clonotype came up once. A junction boundary mismatches the germline segment, possibly from a read error. The V and J genes are TRBV29-1 and TRBJ2-5; D possibly matches TRBD1 or TRBD2 (5 bases each). CDR1 is SQVTM and CDR2 is ANQGSEA in the germline V gene. This CDR3 region has 15 residues. Written as DNA, the CDR3 is TGCAGCGATGAATCCGCGAGGGGTAGATCGGAGACCCAGTACTTC. Amino acids: CSDESARGRSETQYF.

The chain links TRBV6-5 to TRBJ2-1; D is uncertain. The V gene lost 6 bases and the J gene lost 8 bases, with 23 bases spanning the gap. Germline-derived CDR1 and CDR2 are MNHEY and SVGAGI. CDR3 length: 16 residues. The chain's CDR3 is CASSSRAPVGYYEQFF. The CDR3 coding sequence is TGTGCCAGCAGCTCACGGGCCCCCGTAGGGTACTATGAGCAGTTCTTC.

There are many counts of this clonotype. Germline and junction disagree at one end, which may indicate a read error. The chain couples TRBV11-2 to TRBJ2-3; no clear D. This CDR3 has 12 residues. Germline V gene lookup returns CDR1 SGHAT and CDR2 FQNNGV. CDR3 protein: CASSADRITQCF. The DNA of the CDR3 is TGTGCCAGCAGCGCGGATCGGATTACGCAGTGTTTT.

Remarks on this clonotype: A much larger clonotype is one base distant, so this may be a read error. The J gene is TRBJ2-5, the V gene TRBV28; possible D gene TRBD1, 5 bases. The CDR3 has 13 residues. Germline V gives CDR1 MDHEN, CDR2 SYDVKM. DNA for the CDR3: TGTGTCAGCAGACCGACAGAACAAGAGACCCAGTACTTC. Protein sequence: CVSRPTEQETQYF. Variable domain in full (rest from reference TRBV28 and TRBJ2-5): DVKVTQSSRYLVKRTGEKVFLECVQDMDHENMFWYRQDPGLGLRLIYFSYDVKMKEKGDIPEGYSVSREKKERFSLILESASTNQTSMYLCVSRPTEQETQYFGPGTRLLVL.

For this clonotype: A much larger clone lies one base from this, so it may be a read error. The rearrangement uses TRBV5-1 and TRBJ2-2; possibly TRBD2 for D (5 bases). Germline CDR1 is SGHRS and CDR2 is YFSETQ. The CDR3 extends over 14 amino acids. The CDR3 sequence is CASSLVGWTGKLFF. The CDR3 coding sequence is TGCGCCAGCAGCTTGGTAGGGTGGACCGGGAAGCTGTTTTTT.

Regarding this clonotype: An end of the junction does not agree with germline; a read error may underlie this. The rearrangement uses TRBV6-2 or TRBV6-3 and TRBJ2-6; tentative D call: TRBD1 (6 bases). The CDR3 is 16 amino acids. Germline CDR1 is MNHEY and CDR2 is SVGEGT. CDR3 residues: CASKGRFASGAYVLTF. CDR3 DNA sequence: TGTGCCAGCAAGGGCAGGTTTGCTTCAGGGGCCTACGTCCTGACTTTC.

As to this clonotype: This clone may be a read error of a much larger clone one base away. The rearrangement joins TRBV10-2 to TRBJ2-5, with D possibly TRBD1 on 6 matching bases. V was shortened by 7 bases and J by 7 bases, with 16 bases between the two germline ends. Germline CDR1 WSHSY, CDR2 SAAADI. The CDR3 contains 13 residues. In DNA, the CDR3 is TGCGCCAGCACCGGACAGCTTGACATGACCCAGTACTTC. Protein product: CASTGQLDMTQYF.

Concerning this clonotype itself: One end of the junction varies from germline; a read error may be responsible. The chain recombines TRBV5-6 with TRBJ2-1, with 8 bases lining up with TRBD2. CDR3 size: 15 residues. CDR1 is SGHDT, CDR2 YYEEEE, per germline. The DNA of the CDR3 is TGTGACAGCAGCTTGAAGCGGGAGTACTATAATGAGCAGTTCTTT. Its translation is CDSSLKREYYNEQFF.